The clone carrying this TCR beta chain has ten or more counts. What it recognizes is unknown. This entry is derived from a study of T cells in Graves' hyperthyroidism and ophthalmopathy. As for the study in general: The authors collected peripheral blood at initial diagnosis, before any treatment. The study's findings and limits: Blood shared most expanded thyroid clonotypes above 0.001. Ophthalmopathy was separated from stable hyperthyroidism by a 13 V-J model.

The CDR3 sequence is 15 residues long. From germline, CDR1 is MRHNA and CDR2 SNTAGT. V lost 3 bases to trimming and J lost 0 bases; unmatched junction nucleotides: 2. Amplification yielded TCR beta CDR3 regions, with RNA transcripts as the source. RT-PCR in the first round (using the HTBI primer set) targeted the TCR CDR3. TCRdb independently ran MiXCR on the multiplex PCR reads; one entry per CDR3 protein. The sample carries around 560,000 distinct CDR3 sequences, approximately 15% recorded once. This chain uses TRBV6-4 with TRBJ2-3; 8 bases line up with TRBD1. Sequenced: blood. The source is a woman under 30 with Graves' hyperthyroidism. CDR3 sequence reads: CASSETGGSTDTQYF. For the CDR3, the DNA is TGTGCCAGCAGTGAAACAGGGGGGAGCACAGATACGCAGTATTTT.